The clone carrying this T cell receptor (beta chain) has only a few counts. This sample is part of a study of tumor-infiltrating lymphocytes in oesophageal squamous cell carcinoma. The CDR3 has 14 residues. The V gene lost 1 base and the J gene lost 4 bases, with 9 bases spanning the gap. Germline values: CDR1 SGHTA, CDR2 FQGTGA. TCRdb reanalysed the PCR reads using MiXCR and keeps one entry per CDR3 protein. The table has about 20,000 distinct CDR3 sequences, approximately 40% seen once. The source material was blood. The clonotype comes from a male donor with esophageal squamous cell carcinoma. This rearrangement joins TRBV7-3 to TRBJ2-3; D not resolved. CDR3 region: CASSLNVGSDTQYF. CDR3 bases: TGTGCCAGCAGCTTAAATGTGGGGTCAGATACGCAGTATTTT. Drawing the rest from reference TRBV7-3 and TRBJ2-3, the complete variable domain is GAGVSQTPSNKVTEKGKYVELRCDPISGHTALYWYRQSLGQGPEFLIYFQGTGAADDSGLPNDRFFAVRPEGSVSTLKIQRTERGDSAVYLCASSLNVGSDTQYFGPGTRLTVL.